The rows below give T cell receptor beta chains drawn from one sample of a study of blood T cell repertoires in COVID-19. Clones were sequenced by immunoSEQ multiplex PCR, and TCRdb holds only the in-frame ones, with some missing. In the table there are a few hundred thousand clones, about 78% of which are singletons. Material for sequencing was peripheral blood. These receptors originate from a woman between 65 and 79 years old with acute or convalescent COVID-19. CDR3s include the opening cysteine and the closing phenylalanine or tryptophan. The D gene is left open where the match is weak. The size entry is marked missing in some rows and otherwise reads once, few, many or a size class.

V gene	J gene	clone size	D gene	CDR3 protein	CDR3 DNA
TRBV5-1	TRBJ2-1	.	.	CASRPEDNEQFF	TGCGCCAGCAGGCCAGAAGACAATGAGCAGTTCTTC
TRBV9	TRBJ2-3	.	TRBD2	CASSVSSGGTWDTQYF	TGTGCCAGCAGCGTATCTAGCGGGGGGACCTGGGATACGCAGTATTTT
TRBV12-3/TRBV12-4	TRBJ1-1	once	.	CASSLDTNTEAFF	TGTGCCAGCAGTTTGGACACGAACACTGAAGCTTTCTTT
TRBV7-2	TRBJ1-1	.	.	CASSRDIVGTEAFF	TGTGCCAGCAGCCGTGACATAGTCGGCACTGAAGCTTTCTTT
TRBV27	TRBJ1-6	.	TRBD1	CASSLGRDRGNSPLHF	TGTGCCAGCAGTTTAGGGAGGGACAGGGGTAATTCACCCCTCCACTTT
TRBV6-2/TRBV6-3	TRBJ2-4	few	.	CASSYHTELAKNIQYF	TGTGCCAGCAGTTATCACACGGAGCTAGCCAAAAACATTCAGTACTTC
TRBV5-1	TRBJ2-3	.	.	CASSKGLHTDTQYF	TGCGCCAGCAGCAAGGGACTCCACACAGATACGCAGTATTTT
TRBV3-1/TRBV3-2	TRBJ2-7	.	TRBD1	CASSQGRQGAWEQYF	TGTGCCAGCAGCCAAGGGCGTCAGGGGGCATGGGAGCAGTACTTC
TRBV21-1	TRBJ1-5	.	.	CASSTSQGKRPQHF	TGTGCCAGCAGCACCTCCCAGGGGAAGCGGCCCCAGCATTTT
TRBV4-2	TRBJ2-3	.	TRBD2	CASSQVQLAGPGYSSTDTQYF	TGTGCCAGCAGCCAAGTTCAACTAGCGGGCCCAGGATATTCGAGCACAGATACGCAGTATTTT
TRBV10-3	TRBJ2-3	.	.	CAISSLDGGAGDTQYF	TGTGCCATCAGCTCCTTGGATGGGGGGGCGGGAGATACGCAGTATTTT
TRBV2	TRBJ2-1	.	TRBD2	CASSVSSGGSEQFF	TGTGCCAGCAGTGTCAGTAGCGGGGGATCTGAGCAGTTCTTC
TRBV19	TRBJ1-2	.	TRBD1	CASSIVDRAWYGYTF	TGTGCCAGTAGTATAGTCGACAGGGCCTGGTATGGCTACACCTTC
TRBV5-1	TRBJ1-1	.	.	CASSAERGGAAEAFF	TGCGCCAGCAGCGCGGAGCGCGGGGGTGCGGCTGAAGCTTTCTTT
TRBV2	TRBJ2-5	.	.	CASSEQIQETQYF	TGTGCCAGCAGTGAACAGATCCAAGAGACCCAGTACTTC
TRBV6-1	TRBJ1-2	.	.	CASSEATYGYTF	TGTGCCAGCAGTGAAGCCACATATGGCTACACCTTC
TRBV5-1	TRBJ2-5	.	.	CASSLSLQETQYF	TGCGCCAGCAGCTTGAGCCTCCAAGAGACCCAGTACTTC
TRBV6-6	TRBJ2-6	.	TRBD1	CASSPGQATTGANVLTF	TGTGCCAGCAGTCCGGGACAGGCCACAACTGGGGCCAACGTCCTGACTTTC
TRBV5-1	TRBJ2-5	.	TRBD2	CASSLALAGGRETQYF	TGCGCCAGCAGCTTGGCCTTAGCGGGGGGGCGAGAGACCCAGTACTTC
TRBV6-5	TRBJ1-2	.	TRBD1	CASSDRAPYGYTF	TGTGCCAGCAGCGACAGGGCTCCCTATGGCTACACCTTC
TRBV3-1/TRBV3-2	TRBJ2-7	.	TRBD1	CASSLTGLYEQYF	TGTGCCAGCAGCTTGACAGGGCTCTACGAGCAGTACTTC
TRBV6-4	TRBJ2-7	.	TRBD1	CASSDFSRDSHYEQYF	TGTGCCAGCAGTGACTTTTCCCGGGACAGTCACTACGAGCAGTACTTC
TRBV30	TRBJ2-2	.	TRBD1	CAWSRTGAGELFF	TGTGCCTGGAGCAGGACAGGGGCCGGGGAGCTGTTTTTT
TRBV5-1	TRBJ1-4	.	.	CASSFTDWNEKLFF	TGCGCCAGCAGCTTCACGGACTGGAATGAAAAACTGTTTTTT
TRBV5-1	TRBJ2-1	.	.	CASSLDINNEQFF	TGCGCCAGCAGCTTGGATATTAACAATGAGCAGTTCTTC
TRBV19	TRBJ2-3	.	.	CASSEGRVYTDTQYF	TGTGCCAGTAGTGAAGGCCGGGTCTACACAGATACGCAGTATTTT
TRBV5-8	TRBJ2-5	.	.	CASSIGTLKETQYF	TGTGCCAGCAGCATCGGGACACTAAAAGAGACCCAGTACTTC
TRBV20-1	TRBJ1-5	.	.	CSAREGGPQHF	TGCAGTGCTAGAGAAGGCGGGCCCCAGCATTTT
TRBV5-1	TRBJ1-6	.	.	CASSLTDSDSPLHF	TGCGCCAGCAGCTTGACCGATAGTGATTCACCCCTCCACTTT
TRBV6-1	TRBJ2-6	.	TRBD1	CASSGRTGGSGANVLTF	TGTGCCAGCAGTGGAAGAACAGGGGGTTCTGGGGCCAACGTCCTGACTTTC
TRBV19	TRBJ2-7	.	.	CASSRGAYEQYF	TGTGCCAGTAGCCGCGGAGCCTACGAGCAGTACTTC
TRBV4-1	TRBJ2-7	once	.	CASSQVPTYEQYF	TGCGCCAGCAGCCAAGTCCCAACCTACGAGCAGTACTTC
TRBV27	TRBJ2-5	few	.	CASKKTPGSEETQYF	TGTGCCAGCAAAAAGACGCCGGGTTCCGAAGAGACCCAGTACTTC
TRBV19	TRBJ1-2	.	.	CASSAPKQGANYGYTF	TGTGCCAGTAGTGCGCCAAAACAGGGAGCTAACTATGGCTACACCTTC
TRBV6-5	TRBJ1-1	few	TRBD1	CASSANPGGTTEAFF	TGTGCCAGCAGCGCAAATCCAGGGGGCACTACTGAAGCTTTCTTT
TRBV9	TRBJ2-5	.	.	CASSVEPAGTQYF	TGTGCCAGCAGCGTAGAGCCAGCGGGGACCCAGTACTTC
TRBV5-8	TRBJ2-5	.	TRBD1	CASSPGTGKPQETQYF	TGTGCCAGCAGCCCGGGGACAGGAAAACCCCAAGAGACCCAGTACTTC